This record looks at one T cell receptor beta chain sequence and its context. This clonotype has a count of ten or more. Its antigen is currently not known. No base quality values were provided; no much bigger clone lies one nucleotide off. The time point label for this specimen denotes: sample taken at primary tumor resection. Samples were obtained from approximately 76 patients with early-stage, untreated non-small cell lung cancer from the lung TRACERx cohort. For TCR sequencing, whole RNA was extracted from tumor and nontumor lung tissue, or from cryopreserved PBMC samples, and no cell sorting was done. Only patients with enough RNA available from two or more tumor regions were chosen for TCR sequencing. The data stem from a study of spatial heterogeneity in lung cancer (dated 2019 in TCRdb). Notes on the research overall: Beta-chain transcripts were consistently detected in greater numbers than alpha-chain transcripts, which likely reflected higher beta-chain transcript abundance. In the raw uncorrected reads, each unique combination of TCR and UMI appeared more than ten times on average. In non-small cell lung cancer, the study made a quantitative comparison of TCR alpha and beta repertoires among multiple tumor regions, matched nontumor lung and blood. The study linked features of the TCR repertoire to counts of nonsynonymous mutations, which were determined by whole-exome sequencing of tumor tissue. Both alpha and beta chains were TCR-sequenced in samples taken at surgery, namely 220 tumor regions, approximately 66 matched nontumor lung samples and approximately 51 PBMC samples. What the study reported, not specific to this receptor: Ubiquitous expanded tumor TCRs were detected in blood more often at tumor resection than at routine follow-up. Additional single-cell paired TCR alpha and beta sequencing was considered necessary to confirm, at a functional level, the hypothesis that regional TCRs recognize regional mutations.

The receptor library was made with 5' RACE. The sequencer listed for this sample is NextSeq 500. To allow correction of PCR and sequencing errors, the TCR library protocol tagged every TCR cDNA molecule with a unique molecular identifier. In the source study's methods: TCR identification, UMI-based error correction and CDR3 extraction were all carried out with Decombinator tools. Expanded TCRs were defined as those above a frequency of 2 per 1,000, corresponding to the top 1% of the tumor frequency distribution. Each repertoire was subsampled 100 times to 5,000 TCRs, after which Renyi diversity was computed with the R vegan package. To build CDR3 similarity networks, amino acid triplet string-kernel similarity was used, and CDR3s were connected when their pairwise similarity was above 0.82. In-frame beta chains were kept once TCRdb had trimmed the public reads at Q25 with fastp and called clones with MiXCR. Each CDR3 protein gets just one entry, which takes the most common genes and DNA from the rows behind it. In this record, the V and J calls reflect TCRdb's handling and not the investigators' own analysis. The table for this sample lists about 92,000 distinct CDR3 sequences; approximately 12% of them were counted only once. The leading ten clones occupy about 41% of the sample.

Looking up the germline V gene yields CDR1 MNHEY and CDR2 SVGEGT. V loses 8 bases of germline sequence and J loses 6 bases, and the interval between the two ends is 13 bases. The CDR3 runs 12 amino acids, cysteine and phenylalanine included. The entry retains the CDR3 DNA only, 36 bases that are in frame from base 1. The origin of this receptor is a male donor with early-stage non-small cell lung cancer. This receptor chain uses TRBV6-2 or TRBV6-3 and TRBJ1-1; TRBD1 is a possible D gene, resting on 5 matching bases. The specimen comprised PBMCs, sampled at surgery. The base sequence is TGTGCCAGCGATCAAAGGGGACCTGAAGCTTTCTTT. Protein translation: CASDQRGPEAFF.